Below, one TCR beta chain is given with its context. All donors came from Russia, were Caucasian and healthy, and spanned ages about 6 to 100. Germline lookup yields CDR1 SQVTM and CDR2 ANQGSEA. Trimming shortened V by 3 bases and J by 1 base, and 30 bases separated the two germline ends. The CDR3 length is 20 residues. The record originates from a study of blood T cells in healthy people across ages. Study overall: Template switching picked up about one barcoded beta molecule for each two T cells.

For the second PCR, which ran for 7 to 11 cycles, a sample-barcoded 5' primer and a J-beta primer mix were used. TCRdb used MiXCR to reprocess the 5' RACE reads, holding one entry per CDR3 protein. This sample carries hundreds of thousands of distinct CDR3 sequences, about 56% of them seen once, and the ten largest clones take around a quarter. Sample: blood. This rearrangement joins TRBV29-1 to TRBJ1-2; D gene uncertain. This TCR was sampled from a man aged 35-49 years in good health. CDR3 sequence (DNA): TGCAGCGTTGAGCCCCGGGAGTGGCTATTCAACACCGTATTTAACTATGGCTACACCTTC. Its translation: CSVEPREWLFNTVFNYGYTF. The variable domain in full, completed from reference TRBV29-1 and TRBJ1-2, reads SAVISQKPSRDICQRGTSLTIQCQVDSQVTMMFWYRQQPGQSLTLIATANQGSEATYESGFVIDKFPISRPNLTFSTLTVSNMSPEDSSIYLCSVEPREWLFNTVFNYGYTFGSGTRLTVV.